Described below is a single TCR beta chain sequence and its context. Its target is not known. TCRdb keeps only in-frame clones here, not all; method: immunoSEQ multiplex PCR. The sample has 22,000 or so clones, around 90% seen once. This sample is drawn from a study of chemoradiotherapy in HPV16-positive cancers. General observations from the study: Only a couple of HPV16-positive patients supplied the functional HPV-specificity definition.

CDR3 length: 14 amino acids. Germline V lookup: CDR1 GTSNPN, CDR2 SVGIG (reference sequence). The V end was cut by 0 bases, the J end by 7 bases, with 15 bases between. The chain is built from TRBV30 and TRBJ1-2; tentatively, D is TRBD1 (6 bases). The receptor's source is a human donor with HPV-associated anogenital cancer. The input for sequencing was blood, taken from a patient who underwent chemoradiotherapy. DNA of the CDR3: TGTGCCTGGAGTGTTCTTCTGGGGGCGGGTGGCTACACCTTC. As protein: CAWSVLLGAGGYTF.